The present TCR beta chain was sequenced within a study of PD-L1 blockade in urothelial cancer. Study-level information: Patients commenced atezolizumab in the mid-2010s, and it was given at 1,200 mg intravenously every 3 weeks. Male patients with bladder-origin urothelial cancer numbered about 85% of the 29. Investigators checked blood 3 weeks (second dose) and 6 weeks after treatment start. A median around 150,000 T cells were found in blood samples.

Sequencing was performed with immunoSEQ multiplex PCR; in TCRdb, only in-frame clones are kept and a portion is missing. The repertoire holds roughly 74,000 clones, with around 90% as singletons. Germline V gives CDR1 SGHAT, CDR2 FQNNGV. This CDR3 comprises 16 residues. V lost 4 bases, J lost 4 bases, and 16 bases lay in between. The receptor's source is a woman between 70 and 85 years old with urothelial cancer. V gene TRBV11-2 combines with J gene TRBJ1-4, with a weak D call TRBD1 (6 bases). Here the sequenced sample was PBMCs, taken around atezolizumab (anti-PD-L1) treatment. CDR3 coding DNA: TGTGCCAGCAGCTCACAGGGTGAGGGGCTTAATGAAAAACTGTTTTTT. It is translated as CASSSQGEGLNEKLFF.